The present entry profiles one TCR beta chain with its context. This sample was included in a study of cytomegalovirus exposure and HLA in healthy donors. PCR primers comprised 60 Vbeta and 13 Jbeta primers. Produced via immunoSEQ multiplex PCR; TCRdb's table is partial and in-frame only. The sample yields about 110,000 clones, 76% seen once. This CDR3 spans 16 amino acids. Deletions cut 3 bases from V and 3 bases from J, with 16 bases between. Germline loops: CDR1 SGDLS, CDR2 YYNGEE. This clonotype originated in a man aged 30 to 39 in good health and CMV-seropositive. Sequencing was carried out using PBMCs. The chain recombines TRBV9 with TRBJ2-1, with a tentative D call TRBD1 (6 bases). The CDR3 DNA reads TGTGCCAGCAGCGCGAGGACAACAGGGTTCTACAATGAGCAGTTCTTC. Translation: CASSARTTGFYNEQFF.